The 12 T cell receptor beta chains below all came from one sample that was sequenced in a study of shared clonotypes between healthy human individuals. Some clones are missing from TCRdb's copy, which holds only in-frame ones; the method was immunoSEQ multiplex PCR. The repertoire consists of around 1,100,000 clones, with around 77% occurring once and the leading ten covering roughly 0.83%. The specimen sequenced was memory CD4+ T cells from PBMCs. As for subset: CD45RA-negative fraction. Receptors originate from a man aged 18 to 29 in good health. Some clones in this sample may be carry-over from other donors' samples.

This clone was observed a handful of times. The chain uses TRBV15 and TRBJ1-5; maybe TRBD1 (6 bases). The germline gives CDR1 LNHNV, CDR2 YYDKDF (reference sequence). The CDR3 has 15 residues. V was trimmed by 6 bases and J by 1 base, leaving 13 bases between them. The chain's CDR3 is CATSTGQSSNQPQHF. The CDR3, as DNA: TGTGCCACCAGTACCGGACAGAGCAGCAATCAGCCCCAGCATTTT. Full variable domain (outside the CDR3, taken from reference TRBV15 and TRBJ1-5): DAMVIQNPRYQVTQFGKPVTLSCSQTLNHNVMYWYQQKSSQAPKLLFHYYDKDFNNEADTPDNFQSRRPNTSFCFLDIRSPGLGDTAMYLCATSTGQSSNQPQHFGDGTRLSIL.

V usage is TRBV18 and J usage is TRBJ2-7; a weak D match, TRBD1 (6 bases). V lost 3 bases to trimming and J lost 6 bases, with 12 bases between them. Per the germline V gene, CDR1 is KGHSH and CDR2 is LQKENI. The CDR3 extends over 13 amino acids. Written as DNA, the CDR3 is TGTGCCAGCTCACCCCTGGGGGCAGGCGAGCAGTACTTC. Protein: CASSPLGAGEQYF.

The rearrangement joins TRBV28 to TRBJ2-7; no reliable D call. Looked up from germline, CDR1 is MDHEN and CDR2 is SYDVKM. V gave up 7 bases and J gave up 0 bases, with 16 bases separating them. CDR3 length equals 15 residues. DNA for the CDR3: TGTGCCAGCATCGCCGCGCAACTAAGCTCCTACGAGCAGTACTTC. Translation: CASIAAQLSSYEQYF.

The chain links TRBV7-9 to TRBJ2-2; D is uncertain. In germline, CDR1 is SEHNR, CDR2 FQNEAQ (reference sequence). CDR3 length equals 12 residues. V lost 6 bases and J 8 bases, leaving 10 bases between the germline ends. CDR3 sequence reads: CASSSQGGELFF. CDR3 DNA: TGTGCCAGCAGTTCCCAAGGGGGGGAGCTGTTTTTT. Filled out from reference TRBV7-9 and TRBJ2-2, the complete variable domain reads DTGVSQNPRHKITKRGQNVTFRCDPISEHNRLYWYRQTLGQGPEFLTYFQNEAQLEKSRLLSDRFSAERPKGSFSTLEIQRTEQGDSAMYLCASSSQGGELFFGEGSRLTVL.

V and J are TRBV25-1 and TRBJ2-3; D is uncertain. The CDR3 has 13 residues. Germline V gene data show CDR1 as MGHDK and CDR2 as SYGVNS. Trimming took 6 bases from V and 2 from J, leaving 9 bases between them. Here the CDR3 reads CASSLTDTDTQYF. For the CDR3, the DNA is TGTGCCAGCAGCCTGACGGACACAGATACGCAGTATTTT.

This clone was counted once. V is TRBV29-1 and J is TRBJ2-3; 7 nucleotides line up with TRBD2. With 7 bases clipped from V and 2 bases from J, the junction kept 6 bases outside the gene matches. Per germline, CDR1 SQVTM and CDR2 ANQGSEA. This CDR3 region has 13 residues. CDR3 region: CSGGGRDTDTQYF. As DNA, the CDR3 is TGCAGCGGTGGAGGGAGGGACACAGATACGCAGTATTTT.

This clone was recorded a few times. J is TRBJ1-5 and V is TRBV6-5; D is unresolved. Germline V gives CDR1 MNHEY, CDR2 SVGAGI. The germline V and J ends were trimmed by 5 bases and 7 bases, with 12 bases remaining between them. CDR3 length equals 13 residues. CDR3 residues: CASSDLTGQPQHF. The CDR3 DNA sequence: TGTGCCAGCAGTGACCTGACGGGGCAGCCCCAGCATTTT.

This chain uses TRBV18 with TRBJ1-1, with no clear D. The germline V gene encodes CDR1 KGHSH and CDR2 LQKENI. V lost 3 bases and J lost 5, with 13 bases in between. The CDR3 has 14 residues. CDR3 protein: CASSPTAGVTEAFF. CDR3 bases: TGTGCCAGCTCACCTACAGCCGGGGTTACTGAAGCTTTCTTT.

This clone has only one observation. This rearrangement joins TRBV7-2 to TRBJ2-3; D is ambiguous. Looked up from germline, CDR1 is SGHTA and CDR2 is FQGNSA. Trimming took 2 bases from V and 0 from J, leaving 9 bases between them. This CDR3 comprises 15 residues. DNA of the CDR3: TGTGCCAGCAGCTTATTAGAAGTTAGCACAGATACGCAGTATTTT. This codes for CASSLLEVSTDTQYF.

CDR3 nucleotide sequence: TGTGCCAGCACCCTTAGACAGGGCGGCTCCTACGAGCAGTACTTC. This sequence encodes CASTLRQGGSYEQYF. This chain joins TRBV2 and TRBJ2-7; 7 nucleotides match TRBD1. J gave up 0 bases and V 7 bases, and 9 bases lay outside the gene matches. This CDR3 is 15 amino acids long. CDR1 is SNHLY and CDR2 is FYNNEI in the germline V gene.

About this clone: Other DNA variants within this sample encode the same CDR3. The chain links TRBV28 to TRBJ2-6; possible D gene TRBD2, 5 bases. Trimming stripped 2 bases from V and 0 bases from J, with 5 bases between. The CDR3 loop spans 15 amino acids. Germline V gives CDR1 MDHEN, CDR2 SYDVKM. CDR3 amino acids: CASSLAGSGANVLTF. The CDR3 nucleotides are TGTGCCAGCAGTTTAGCGGGCTCTGGGGCCAACGTCCTGACTTTC. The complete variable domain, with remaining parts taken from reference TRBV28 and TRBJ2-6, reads DVKVTQSSRYLVKRTGEKVFLECVQDMDHENMFWYRQDPGLGLRLIYFSYDVKMKEKGDIPEGYSVSREKKERFSLILESASTNQTSMYLCASSLAGSGANVLTFGAGSRLTVL.

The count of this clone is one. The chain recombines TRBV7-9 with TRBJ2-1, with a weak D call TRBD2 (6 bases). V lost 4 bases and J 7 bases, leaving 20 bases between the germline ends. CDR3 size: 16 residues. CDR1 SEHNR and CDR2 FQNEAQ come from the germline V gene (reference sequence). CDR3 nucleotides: TGTGCCAGCAGCTCGCTTGCTTCCCCGGGAGTGAATGAGCAGTTCTTC. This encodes CASSSLASPGVNEQFF.